This TCR beta chain came from a study of CD8 T cells in Susac syndrome. CDR1 and CDR2 from the germline V gene are MNHNS and SASEGT. V lost 5 bases and J 6 bases, leaving 25 bases between the germline ends. This CDR3 region has 17 residues. Random-hexamer reverse transcription was applied to roughly 0.45 to 1 ug RNA. Multiplex PCR with immunoSEQ amplified the TCR beta CDR3 across 54 Vbeta and 13 Jbeta. Each CDR3 protein is one row after TCRdb ran MiXCR on the immunoSEQ multiplex PCR reads. This sample carries 400,000 or so distinct CDR3 sequences, around 85% of them seen once, and the ten largest clones take around 0.12%. Sequencing targeted TCR beta in blood CD8+ and CD4+ T cells. Included as multiple sclerosis controls were treatment-naive patients who had stable or active relapsing-remitting disease. Negative magnetic isolation gave CD8+ and CD4+ cells; FACS enriched CD8+ TEMRA.

The V call is TRBV6-1, the J call TRBJ1-1; D gene unclear. Sequencing used CD8+ T cells from PBMCs. This receptor was identified in a human donor with multiple sclerosis. The CDR3 DNA follows: TGTGCCAGCAGTCAACTTACGGGTGCCGAAAAGGGCCCTGAAGCTTTCTTT. It specifies CASSQLTGAEKGPEAFF.